This T cell receptor beta chain was sequenced in a study of early T cells in non-severe SARS-CoV-2 infection. Study results and caveats: Missing private and CD4 specificities, VDJdb matching favored anti-spike CD8 responses.

This clonotype has just a few counts. Its target is not known. This CDR3 comprises 16 residues. V dropped 2 bases and J dropped 0 bases, with 14 bases sitting between them. Germline CDR1 DFQATT, CDR2 SNEGSKA (reference sequence). From the 5' RACE reads, TCRdb called clonotypes with MiXCR, one entry per CDR3 protein. The repertoire includes around 100,000 distinct CDR3 sequences, approximately 17% of them detected once, and around 1.3% sits in the top ten. The specimen sequenced was whole blood. The TCR originated in an adult who was a healthcare worker with PCR-confirmed SARS-CoV-2 infection or an uninfected control (not recorded which). The chain joins TRBV20-1 to TRBJ2-1; D assignment may be TRBD1 or TRBD2 (5 bases each). CDR3 loop: CSARRGGGSSYNEQFF. The CDR3 DNA reads as TGCAGTGCTAGACGGGGCGGCGGTAGCTCCTACAATGAGCAGTTCTTC.